A selection of T cell receptor beta chains follows, all from one sample in a study of cytomegalovirus exposure and HLA in healthy donors. The assay was immunoSEQ multiplex PCR, and TCRdb's table has in-frame clones only and misses some. The data contain approximately 50,000 clones, 88% of them singletons. Sequencing was done on a sample of PBMCs. The receptors originated from a woman aged 25 to 39 in good health and CMV-seronegative. Each CDR3 is given with its conserved first and last residue. The order of the fields is clone size, J gene, V gene, D gene, CDR3 protein, CDR3 DNA. D genes are given only for firm matches. Clone size is not always given. Where it is, it says once, few, many or a class for expanded clones.

few TRBJ2-1 TRBV9 TRBD2 CASSATRTSNEQFF TGTGCCAGCAGCGCGACCCGGACTAGCAATGAGCAGTTCTTC
NA TRBJ1-2 TRBV15 TRBD1 CATSTLTGKKYGYTF TGTGCCACCAGCACACTGACAGGGAAGAAATATGGCTACACCTTC
NA TRBJ1-2 TRBV7-8 NA CASSRPGLYYGYTF TGTGCCAGCAGCCGTCCGGGTCTTTACTATGGCTACACCTTC
NA TRBJ2-7 TRBV29-1 TRBD2 CSVEDSSSGYEQYF TGCAGCGTTGAAGATTCGAGTAGCGGGTACGAGCAGTACTTC
NA TRBJ2-7 TRBV9 NA CASSVVDSYEQYF TGTGCCAGCAGCGTAGTGGACAGCTACGAGCAGTACTTC
NA TRBJ2-1 TRBV7-9 NA CASRTWTNDRNEQFF TGTGCCAGCCGAACCTGGACTAACGATCGCAATGAGCAGTTCTTC
NA TRBJ1-5 TRBV7-2 TRBD1 CASRQGINQPQHF TGTGCCAGCAGACAGGGGATCAATCAGCCCCAGCATTTT
NA TRBJ2-1 TRBV9 TRBD2 CASTLLAGGRDEQFF TGTGCCAGCACCCTTCTAGCGGGAGGGCGGGATGAGCAGTTCTTC
NA TRBJ2-7 TRBV6-5 TRBD1 CASKRTQGLSYEQYF TGTGCCAGCAAAAGAACACAGGGGTTAAGTTACGAGCAGTACTTC
NA TRBJ1-4 TRBV11-2 NA CASSSEGGRGEKLFF TGTGCCAGCAGCTCAGAGGGGGGGAGAGGTGAAAAACTGTTTTTT
NA TRBJ2-1 TRBV2 NA CASSSAESSYNEQFF TGTGCCAGCAGCTCAGCGGAGAGCTCCTACAATGAGCAGTTCTTC
NA TRBJ1-2 TRBV5-5 TRBD1 CASSLGTGSDGYTF TGTGCCAGCAGCTTAGGGACAGGGTCGGATGGCTACACCTTC
medium-sized TRBJ1-5 TRBV25-1 NA CASSDTRDQPQHF TGTGCCAGCAGTGATACCCGCGATCAGCCCCAGCATTTT
NA TRBJ1-1 TRBV29-1 NA CSVETVNTEAFF TGCAGCGTTGAAACAGTGAACACTGAAGCTTTCTTT
NA TRBJ1-5 TRBV6-5 TRBD1 CASSATGGSQPQHF TGTGCCAGCAGCGCAACAGGGGGAAGTCAGCCCCAGCATTTT
NA TRBJ2-7 TRBV27 TRBD1 CASRPGQGAYEQYF TGTGCCAGCAGACCGGGACAGGGGGCCTACGAGCAGTACTTC
NA TRBJ1-2 TRBV28 TRBD1 CASSSLLTGSYGYTF TGTGCCAGCAGTTCCCTCCTGACAGGGAGCTATGGCTACACCTTC
NA TRBJ2-7 TRBV28 TRBD1 CGTGTYEQYF TGCGGGACAGGGACGTACGAGCAGTACTTC
NA TRBJ2-1 TRBV5-1 NA CASSLVADNYNEQFF TGCGCCAGCAGCTTGGTAGCGGACAACTACAATGAGCAGTTCTTC
NA TRBJ2-7 TRBV27 NA CASSYGFAAGTSYEQYF TGTGCCAGCAGTTATGGGTTCGCGGCTGGCACCTCCTACGAGCAGTACTTC
NA TRBJ2-1 TRBV2 TRBD2 CASGGGSRIGVGQFF TGTGCCAGCGGAGGCGGGAGTAGAATTGGGGTAGGGCAGTTCTTC
NA TRBJ2-7 TRBV9 TRBD1 CASSVGGQPSYEQYF TGTGCCAGCAGCGTAGGGGGACAGCCCTCCTACGAGCAGTACTTC
NA TRBJ2-5 TRBV18 TRBD2 CASSSRTSGSLFRETQYF TGTGCCAGCTCAAGTAGGACTAGCGGTTCCCTGTTTAGAGAGACCCAGTACTTC
NA TRBJ2-1 TRBV27 NA CASSFSTRGDNEQFF TGTGCCAGCAGTTTTTCGACTAGAGGGGACAATGAGCAGTTCTTC
NA TRBJ2-7 TRBV11-2 TRBD2 CASSSVGGLAGGLTYEQYF TGTGCCAGCAGCTCTGTCGGTGGACTAGCGGGAGGGCTCACCTACGAGCAGTACTTC
NA TRBJ2-2 TRBV18 TRBD2 CASSPKGLADTGELFF TGTGCCAGCTCTCCTAAAGGACTAGCGGACACCGGGGAGCTGTTTTTT
NA TRBJ2-7 TRBV5-1 NA CASSQGMYEQYF TGCGCCAGCAGCCAGGGGATGTACGAGCAGTACTTC
NA TRBJ1-1 TRBV7-3 TRBD1 CASSRDRNTEAFF TGTGCCAGCAGCCGGGACAGGAACACTGAAGCTTTCTTT